These 12 T cell receptor beta chains were sequenced from one sample in a study of Graves' ophthalmopathy and Graves' hyperthyroidism. Transcripts of RNA were the source for amplifying TCR beta CDR3 regions. Second-round multiplex PCR came after first-round RT-PCR with HTBI primers. MiXCR, run by TCRdb on the multiplex PCR reads, gives a single entry per CDR3 protein. The sample shows 1 million to 1.3 million distinct CDR3 sequences, about 36% of them seen only once. Sequencing input: peripheral blood or thyroid tissue (not recorded which). These receptors all come from an adult man with Graves' hyperthyroidism.

The chain combines TRBV12-3 or TRBV12-4 with TRBJ2-7, with D hard to call. CDR3 length: 14 residues. V shed 5 bases and J shed 2 bases, with 13 bases lying between them. CDR3 loop: CASSGDHLPYEQYF. The DNA of the CDR3 is TGTGCCAGCAGTGGAGACCACCTGCCCTACGAGCAGTACTTC.

The chain links TRBV12-3 or TRBV12-4 to TRBJ1-4; D is undetermined. The CDR3 sequence is 14 residues long. V was clipped by 6 bases and J by 6 bases, with 14 bases between them. The DNA for the CDR3 is TGTGCCAGCAGACTCCAGTCGCGGGATGAAAAACTGTTTTTT. Its translation is CASRLQSRDEKLFF.

The chain carries TRBV7-9 and TRBJ2-7; no definite D call. V was trimmed by 4 bases and J by 7 bases, leaving 14 bases between them. CDR3 length: 13 amino acids. Germline V gives CDR1 SEHNR, CDR2 FQNEAQ (reference sequence). The CDR3 sequence is CASSSRLGNEQYF. Here the CDR3 DNA reads TGTGCCAGCAGCTCCCGGCTCGGCAATGAGCAGTACTTC. Full variable domain (remainder filled in from reference TRBV7-9 and TRBJ2-7): DTGVSQNPRHKITKRGQNVTFRCDPISEHNRLYWYRQTLGQGPEFLTYFQNEAQLEKSRLLSDRFSAERPKGSFSTLEIQRTEQGDSAMYLCASSSRLGNEQYFGPGTRLTVT.

Worth noting for this clonotype: The junction and the germline gene differ at one end; a read error may be behind it. The V call is TRBV10-3, the J call TRBJ2-7; D not certain. The CDR3 length is 13 residues. Germline CDR1 ENHRY, CDR2 SYGVKD. The CDR3 spells CASSSKVFGEQYF. The CDR3 coding sequence is TGTGCCAGCAGTTCCAAGGTTTTCGGCGAGCAGTACTTC.

This clonotype was counted many times. This chain uses TRBV12-3 or TRBV12-4 with TRBJ1-5; D ambiguous. The germline V and J ends were trimmed by 4 bases and 5 bases, with 12 bases remaining between them. The CDR3 runs to 14 residues. CDR3 residues: CASSSVGRDQPQHF. In nucleotides, the CDR3 is TGTGCCAGCAGTTCAGTAGGGAGGGATCAGCCCCAGCATTTT.

This clonotype was seen at least ten times. The V and J genes are TRBV15 and TRBJ1-5; D gene ambiguous. The CDR3 extends over 15 amino acids. V dropped 0 bases and J dropped 2 bases, with 8 bases sitting between them. Per the germline V gene, CDR1 is LNHNV and CDR2 is YYDKDF (reference sequence). DNA for the CDR3: TGTGCCACCAGCAGAGACAGGTATCGCAATCAGCCCCAGCATTTT. This gives the protein CATSRDRYRNQPQHF.

This clonotype was picked up many times. In DNA form, the CDR3 reads TGTGCCAGCACCAAAGTGGCGCAGGGCACGCGACAGCCCCAGCATTTT. The encoded protein is CASTKVAQGTRQPQHF. The chain employs TRBV2 and TRBJ1-5; a weak D match, TRBD1 (5 bases). V shed 7 bases and J shed 7 bases, with 23 bases lying between them. Germline V lookup: CDR1 SNHLY, CDR2 FYNNEI. This CDR3 is built from 16 residues.

This clonotype was detected a few times. CDR3 in DNA: TGTGCCAGCAGCTTACCTAACAGGGTCCCCTATAATTCACCCCTCCACTTT. It codes for CASSLPNRVPYNSPLHF. The chain links TRBV5-5 to TRBJ1-6, with a weak D call TRBD1 (6 bases). V lost 2 bases and J 2 bases, leaving 14 bases between the germline ends. CDR1 and CDR2 from the germline V gene are SGHKS and YYEKEE (reference sequence). The CDR3 is 17 residues long.

This chain joins TRBV5-8 and TRBJ2-7; possibly TRBD2 for D (7 bases). V was trimmed by 4 bases and J by 6 bases, leaving 14 bases between them. CDR3 length equals 13 residues. CDR1 is SGHTS and CDR2 is YDEGEE in the germline V gene. The CDR3, as DNA: TGTGCCAGCAGCCCCTGGGGGGGGCGCGAGCAGTACTTC. Translated: CASSPWGGREQYF.

This clonotype was picked up many times. The chain carries TRBV10-3 and TRBJ1-2, with D possibly matching TRBD1 (5 bases). V gave up 10 bases and J gave up 2 bases, with 11 bases separating them. Germline V gene data show CDR1 as ENHRY and CDR2 as SYGVKD. This CDR3 has 12 residues. Here the CDR3 reads CATTGLNYGYTF. The CDR3 DNA reads TGTGCCACCACGGGACTGAACTATGGCTACACCTTC.

The chain uses TRBV7-8 and TRBJ1-5; maybe TRBD1 (5 bases). Germline values: CDR1 SGHVS, CDR2 FQNEAQ. V lost 3 bases to trimming and J lost 5 bases, with 14 bases between them. The CDR3 extends over 15 amino acids. CDR3 in amino acids: CASSFAGWGDQPQHF. Written as DNA, the CDR3 is TGTGCCAGCAGCTTTGCAGGGTGGGGGGATCAGCCCCAGCATTTT.

The chain combines TRBV20-1 with TRBJ2-5; TRBD2 agrees at 11 bases. J lost 2 bases, V lost 3 bases, and 5 bases had no gene match. CDR3 length: 15 amino acids. Germline V gives CDR1 DFQATT, CDR2 SNEGSKA (reference sequence). The CDR3 DNA is TGCAGTGCTAGCGATCGGACTAGCGGGCAAGAGACCCAGTACTTC. Translated, it gives CSASDRTSGQETQYF.